These 15 T cell receptor beta chains were sequenced from one sample in a study of cytomegalovirus exposure and HLA in healthy donors. This PCR relied on a set of 60 Vbeta primers and 13 Jbeta primers. Sequenced by immunoSEQ multiplex PCR; TCRdb stores in-frame clones only, minus some. The sample has under 250,000 clones; more than 75% are singletons. The sequenced sample was PBMCs. These receptors were collected from a male donor in good health and CMV-seronegative.

The CDR3 spells CASSLGLAGLDYEQYF. The CDR3 coding sequence is TGTGCCAGCAGCTTGGGACTAGCGGGTCTGGACTACGAGCAGTACTTC. The gene calls are TRBV5-4 and TRBJ2-7; 10 bases align to TRBD2. Germline assignment: CDR1 SGHNT and CDR2 YYREEE (reference sequence). The CDR3 sequence is 16 residues long. The V and J ends lost 0 bases and 3 bases, in that order; junction bases with no gene match: 6. Filled out from reference TRBV5-4 and TRBJ2-7, the complete variable domain reads ETGVTQSPTHLIKTRGQQVTLRCSSQSGHNTVSWYQQALGQGPQFIFQYYREEENGRGNFPPRFSGLQFPNYSSELNVNALELDDSALYLCASSLGLAGLDYEQYFGPGTRLTVT.

The chain is built from TRBV29-1 and TRBJ2-1, with TRBD2 as a possible D gene (5 bases). CDR1 SQVTM and CDR2 ANQGSEA come from the germline V gene. Trimming removed 3 bases from V and 4 bases from J, with 13 bases in between. The CDR3 consists of 14 residues. Here the CDR3 DNA reads TGCAGCGTTGACGGCGAGCGGTTTTACAATGAGCAGTTCTTC. It translates to CSVDGERFYNEQFF.

The rearrangement links TRBV7-9 to TRBJ2-7; D is unclear. Germline-derived CDR1 and CDR2 are SEHNR and FQNEAQ (reference sequence). CDR3 length: 15 residues. V was clipped by 1 base and J by 0 bases, with 10 bases between them. This CDR3 reads CASSLGHSLSYEQYF. The CDR3 DNA is TGTGCCAGCAGCTTAGGCCACAGCCTCTCCTACGAGCAGTACTTC.

The genes are TRBV5-8 and TRBJ2-1; possible D gene TRBD1, 6 bases. Germline CDR1 reads SGHTS; CDR2 reads YDEGEE. V lost 0 bases and J lost 2, with 12 bases in between. This CDR3 has 16 residues. The CDR3 DNA is TGTGCCAGCAGCTTGGAGGGGGTAGTTGCCTACAATGAGCAGTTCTTC. Protein sequence: CASSLEGVVAYNEQFF.

V usage is TRBV28 and J usage is TRBJ2-4; D may be TRBD2 (7 bases). Germline V gene lookup returns CDR1 MDHEN and CDR2 SYDVKM. The V end lost 1 base, the J end lost 0 bases, and 13 bases lay between the germline ends. The CDR3 extends over 17 amino acids. The CDR3 region is CASSLFVGGLAKNIQYF. In nucleotides, the CDR3 is TGTGCCAGCAGTTTATTCGTCGGGGGGCTAGCCAAAAACATTCAGTACTTC.

This clone was seen ten or more times. The chain carries TRBV7-3 and TRBJ2-7; the match to TRBD1 covers 7 bases. The germline V gene has CDR1 SGHTA and CDR2 FQGTGA. V was clipped by 4 bases and J by 2 bases; unmatched bases: 5. The CDR3 is made up of 14 amino acids. The CDR3 sequence: CASSSRQGTYEQYF. The CDR3 DNA reads as TGTGCCAGCAGCTCCCGACAGGGCACCTACGAGCAGTACTTC.

This clone has just a few counts. The chain employs TRBV5-1 and TRBJ1-1; 7 bases map to TRBD1. This CDR3 has 12 residues. Germline V gives CDR1 SGHRS, CDR2 YFSETQ. V trimming: 4 bases; J trimming: 7 bases; junction bases outside the gene matches: 4. CDR3 DNA: TGCGCCAGCAGCCCGGGACAGCTTGAAGCTTTCTTT. Encoded protein: CASSPGQLEAFF.

The CDR3 bases are TGTGCCAGCAGAGACTATGTTGTAGCGGAGACCCAGTACTTC. It yields the protein CASRDYVVAETQYF. This rearrangement joins TRBV2 to TRBJ2-5; D perhaps matches TRBD2 (5 bases). V lost 6 bases to trimming and J lost 5 bases, with 16 bases between them. Germline values: CDR1 SNHLY, CDR2 FYNNEI. The length of the CDR3 is 14 residues.

The CDR3 loop is CASSVDGIREKLFF. The CDR3 DNA follows: TGTGCCAGCAGCGTAGACGGGATACGCGAAAAACTGTTTTTT. The chain joins TRBV9 to TRBJ1-4, with D unresolved. Trimming took 0 bases from V and 8 from J, leaving 11 bases between them. The CDR3 has 14 amino acids. The germline V gene has CDR1 SGDLS and CDR2 YYNGEE.

The gene calls are TRBV27 and TRBJ1-4; D not certain. Germline V CDR1 and CDR2: MNHEY, SMNVEV (reference sequence). This CDR3 contains 13 residues. Between the trimmed V and J ends, which lost 4 bases and 8 bases, there was a span of 11 bases. The CDR3 is CASSSTFPEKLFF. CDR3 in DNA: TGTGCCAGCAGTTCGACATTCCCAGAAAAACTGTTTTTT.

This chain uses TRBV2 with TRBJ2-2, with 8 positions matching TRBD1. The J segment lost 5 bases and the V segment lost 8 bases, leaving 10 bases of the junction unmatched. Germline CDR1 reads SNHLY; CDR2 reads FYNNEI. The CDR3 is 15 amino acids. CDR3 protein: CASSQQGVSTGELFF. The CDR3 DNA follows: TGTGCCAGCTCTCAACAGGGGGTTTCTACCGGGGAGCTGTTTTTT.

The V call is TRBV19, the J call TRBJ1-1; weak D call: TRBD1 (5 bases). The CDR3 runs 15 residues. Germline CDR1 and CDR2: LNHDA and SQIVND (reference sequence). Trimming stripped 6 bases from V and 3 bases from J, with 17 bases between. The CDR3 bases are TGTGCCAGTAGGGGAGGGACGGCTGCGGACACTGAAGCTTTCTTT. The encoded protein is CASRGGTAADTEAFF.

The rearrangement links TRBV18 to TRBJ2-3; unclear D gene. Between the trimmed V and J ends, which lost 2 bases and 6 bases, there was a span of 12 bases. This CDR3 is 14 amino acids long. Germline values: CDR1 KGHSH, CDR2 LQKENI. The CDR3 region has the DNA TGTGCCAGCTCACCAACCATAAAAGCGGATACGCAGTATTTT. Residues: CASSPTIKADTQYF.

This clone occurred once. The chain is built from TRBV6-4 and TRBJ2-7, with D perhaps matching TRBD1 (5 bases). The V end lost 6 bases, the J end lost 6 bases, and 15 bases lay between the germline ends. Per germline, CDR1 MRHNA and CDR2 SNTAGT. CDR3 length: 13 amino acids. The CDR3 is CASSSPRTIEQYF. CDR3 bases: TGTGCCAGCAGCTCACCTAGGACAATCGAGCAGTACTTC.

This clone was seen a few times. The chain recombines TRBV7-6 with TRBJ2-2; TRBD2 aligns across 10 bases. Looked up from germline, CDR1 is SGHVS and CDR2 is FNYEAQ. This CDR3 comprises 15 residues. V gave up 4 bases and J gave up 6 bases; unmatched junction bases: 5. The CDR3 DNA follows: TGTGCCAGCAGCTCCACTAGCGGGATCTCCGGGGAGCTGTTTTTT. It is translated as CASSSTSGISGELFF.